The 19 T cell receptor beta chains listed next were all sequenced from one sample in a study of cytomegalovirus exposure and HLA in healthy donors. Sequenced by immunoSEQ multiplex PCR; TCRdb stores in-frame clones only, minus some. This sample has a few hundred thousand clones, with 70% to 90% found just once. Sequenced sample: PBMCs. These receptors all come from a young woman in good health and CMV-seronegative.

J is TRBJ2-7 and V is TRBV2; D possibly corresponds to TRBD2 (7 bases). There are 16 residues in the CDR3. Germline V lookup: CDR1 SNHLY, CDR2 FYNNEI. Between the trimmed V and J ends, which lost 1 base and 0 bases, there was a span of 13 bases. The CDR3 is CASSEGGGLLSYEQYF. The CDR3 nucleotides are TGTGCCAGCAGTGAAGGGGGGGGGCTACTCTCCTACGAGCAGTACTTC.

This clone was observed a single time. V usage is TRBV27 and J usage is TRBJ1-1, with TRBD1 matching 9 bases. The V and J ends lost 6 bases and 1 base, in that order; junction bases with no gene match: 9. Germline V gene data show CDR1 as MNHEY and CDR2 as SMNVEV (reference sequence). The CDR3 loop spans 16 amino acids. As DNA, the CDR3 is TGTGCCAGCAGGGGGACAGGGATTCGGAAGAACACTGAAGCTTTCTTT. Translation gives CASRGTGIRKNTEAFF.

The chain uses TRBV29-1 and TRBJ2-1; perhaps TRBD2 as D (5 bases). The CDR3 contains 15 residues. The germline CDR1 and CDR2 sequences are SQVTM and ANQGSEA. The V end lost 1 base, the J end lost 9 bases, and 19 bases lay between the germline ends. The CDR3 protein is CSVEGGIQPIGEQFF. In DNA form, the CDR3 reads TGCAGCGTTGAAGGAGGGATCCAACCTATTGGTGAGCAGTTCTTC.

This sequence joins TRBV5-6 and TRBJ2-3, with D maybe TRBD1 (6 bases). Germline V lookup: CDR1 SGHDT, CDR2 YYEEEE. The V gene lost 4 bases and the J gene lost 1 base, with 16 bases spanning the gap. The CDR3 is 16 residues long. The CDR3 sequence is CASSPDFPGGTDTQYF. CDR3 in DNA: TGTGCCAGCAGCCCGGATTTCCCAGGGGGCACAGATACGCAGTATTTT.

The V gene is TRBV9, the J gene TRBJ2-5; 8 bases align to TRBD2. Per germline, CDR1 SGDLS and CDR2 YYNGEE. The CDR3 extends over 13 amino acids. Trimming cost V 2 bases and J 5 bases; bases outside gene matches: 2. CDR3 sequence reads: CASSVRGAETQYF. In DNA, the CDR3 is TGTGCCAGCAGCGTGCGGGGGGCTGAGACCCAGTACTTC.

The chain combines TRBV30 with TRBJ1-1; D uncertain. Germline V gives CDR1 GTSNPN, CDR2 SVGIG (reference sequence). The ends were cut back, 8 bases at V and 1 base at J, with 14 bases in the middle. The CDR3 covers 13 residues. The CDR3 region is CATRAGGNTEAFF. DNA of the CDR3: TGTGCCACGAGGGCAGGAGGGAACACTGAAGCTTTCTTT.

V usage is TRBV29-1 and J usage is TRBJ2-7; 10 bases are shared with TRBD1. Germline CDR1 and CDR2: SQVTM and ANQGSEA. CDR3 length: 17 residues. The V gene end was trimmed by 4 bases and the J gene end by 3 bases; junction bases not matched to a gene: 15. DNA for the CDR3: TGCAGCGTTGTAGCCTATTCGGACAGGGGGGGCTACTACGAGCAGTACTTC. This sequence encodes CSVVAYSDRGGYYEQYF.

The CDR3 DNA is TGTGCCAGTAGTATTATGGCCAGTAATGAAAAACTGTTTTTT. Translated, it gives CASSIMASNEKLFF. V is TRBV19 and J is TRBJ1-4, with unresolved D. This CDR3 has 14 residues. Trimming took off 3 bases at V and 4 bases at J, with 9 bases between the two ends. In germline, CDR1 is LNHDA, CDR2 SQIVND (reference sequence). The full variable domain, in which reference TRBV19 and TRBJ1-4 provide the parts outside the CDR3, is DGGITQSPKYLFRKEGQNVTLSCEQNLNHDAMYWYRQDPGQGLRLIYYSQIVNDFQKGDIAEGYSVSREKKESFPLTVTSAQKNPTAFYLCASSIMASNEKLFFGSGTQLSVL.

The chain joins TRBV6-5 to TRBJ1-2, with D possibly matching TRBD1 (6 bases). Germline CDR1 and CDR2: MNHEY and SVGAGI. Deletions cut 4 bases from V and 6 bases from J, with 21 bases between. There are 16 residues in the CDR3. This CDR3 is CASSSSPGGHGHGYTF. CDR3 DNA: TGTGCCAGCAGTTCCTCTCCGGGGGGGCACGGGCATGGCTACACCTTC.

The chain carries TRBV2 and TRBJ2-3; D not resolved. The CDR3 has 14 residues. Germline V gene data show CDR1 as SNHLY and CDR2 as FYNNEI. Trimming removed 1 base from V and 3 bases from J, with 8 bases in between. In DNA form, the CDR3 reads TGTGCCAGCAGTGAAGTTCAGCGTACAGATACGCAGTATTTT. Translated, it gives CASSEVQRTDTQYF.

This clone turned up a few times. The J gene is TRBJ1-2, the V gene TRBV29-1, with D possibly TRBD1 on 6 matching bases. The CDR3 consists of 14 residues. V was clipped by 2 bases and J by 1 base, with 11 bases between them. Germline V gene sequence: CDR1 SQVTM, CDR2 ANQGSEA. The CDR3 loop reads CSVERSGVNYGYTF. DNA for the CDR3: TGCAGCGTTGAACGGTCAGGGGTTAACTATGGCTACACCTTC.

This clone was seen once. Written as DNA, the CDR3 is TGTGCCAGCAGTGGCCCAGCGGCCACCGGGGAGCTGTTTTTT. Translated, it gives CASSGPAATGELFF. The J gene is TRBJ2-2, the V gene TRBV2, with D perhaps TRBD2 (5 bases). Germline V gene data show CDR1 as SNHLY and CDR2 as FYNNEI. V lost 4 bases and J 4 bases, leaving 10 bases between the germline ends. The length of the CDR3 is 14 residues.

J is TRBJ2-5 and V is TRBV5-1; the D is unclear. CDR1 is SGHRS, CDR2 YFSETQ, per germline. With 2 bases removed from V and 0 bases from J, the gap between germline ends came to 14 bases. CDR3 length: 16 amino acids. CDR3 sequence (DNA): TGCGCCAGCAGCTTACTACCACGAACACACCAAGAGACCCAGTACTTC. Residues: CASSLLPRTHQETQYF.

The gene calls are TRBV28 and TRBJ1-2; weak D call: TRBD1 (6 bases). The V end lost 1 base, the J end lost 3 bases, and 12 bases lay between the germline ends. The germline V gene encodes CDR1 MDHEN and CDR2 SYDVKM. This CDR3 spans 15 amino acids. The CDR3 region has the DNA TGTGCCAGCAGTTTATCAGGGGTCCCCCACTATGGCTACACCTTC. Translating gives CASSLSGVPHYGYTF.

J is TRBJ2-2 and V is TRBV6-5; 7 bases are a match to TRBD1. Germline CDR1 and CDR2: MNHEY and SVGAGI. This CDR3 spans 15 amino acids. V lost 10 bases to trimming and J lost 6 bases; unmatched junction nucleotides: 14. In DNA form, the CDR3 reads TGTGCCACCCTTCTAACAGGGGTCTCCGCCGGGGAGCTGTTTTTT. This encodes CATLLTGVSAGELFF.

This clone was seen just once. V usage is TRBV9 and J usage is TRBJ2-1; 10 positions agree with TRBD2. The CDR3 runs to 16 residues. Germline CDR1 and CDR2: SGDLS and YYNGEE. Germline trimming cut 0 bases from V and 8 bases from J; bases unmatched to any gene: 8. Here the CDR3 DNA reads TGTGCCAGCAGCGTAGGGGTAGCGGGGGGATTTGATGAGCAGTTCTTC. This sequence encodes CASSVGVAGGFDEQFF.

V gene TRBV15 combines with J gene TRBJ1-1, with 8 nucleotides matching TRBD1. The J segment lost 5 bases and the V segment lost 5 bases, leaving 10 bases of the junction unmatched. CDR1 is LNHNV and CDR2 is YYDKDF in the germline V gene (reference sequence). The CDR3 runs 15 residues. The CDR3 DNA reads TGTGCCACCAGCGCGAGACAGGGGTTTGGGACTGAAGCTTTCTTT. It translates to CATSARQGFGTEAFF.

V gene TRBV13 combines with J gene TRBJ1-1; D is ambiguous. The CDR3 length is 14 residues. Germline CDR1 is PRHDT and CDR2 is FYEKMQ (reference sequence). Trimming took 7 bases from V and 1 from J, leaving 13 bases between them. CDR3 nucleotides: TGTGCCAGCACGAACCTGAGTGGGAACACTGAAGCTTTCTTT. Its translation: CASTNLSGNTEAFF.

The chain recombines TRBV19 with TRBJ1-2; 9 bases are a match to TRBD1. Germline lookup yields CDR1 LNHDA and CDR2 SQIVND (reference sequence). Losses at the gene ends were 8 bases for V and 3 bases for J; bases not matched to a gene: 4. This CDR3 spans 13 amino acids. The CDR3 DNA is TGTGCCAGTGCAAGGACAGGGGACTATGGCTACACCTTC. Residues: CASARTGDYGYTF.